This TCR beta chain stems from a study of CD8 T cells in ankylosing spondylitis. Study outcomes and limitations: It was reported that disease-linked clones were significantly enriched in matched ankylosing spondylitis synovial fluid. Several of the motif variants were reported before in synovial fluid and blood from reactive arthritis. A TCR beta motif made of under 10 highly homologous variants seemed typical of ankylosing spondylitis blood.

One entry per CDR3 protein results from TCRdb running MiXCR on the 5' RACE reads. The sample has 350,000 to 450,000 distinct CDR3 sequences; about 24% are singletons. The germline V gene has CDR1 DFQATT and CDR2 SNEGSKA (reference sequence). The CDR3 totals 14 residues. The ends were cut back, 3 bases at V and 0 bases at J, with 11 bases in the middle. In its sample, this clonotype was seen a few times. The antigen is undetermined. The receptor's source is a male donor with ankylosing spondylitis. Sample: blood, either unsorted or a sorted T cell fraction (not recorded which). The chain links TRBV20-1 to TRBJ2-5; the D is unclear. The CDR3 loop reads CSASGRAYQETQYF. As DNA, the CDR3 is TGCAGTGCTAGTGGTCGGGCCTACCAAGAGACCCAGTACTTC.